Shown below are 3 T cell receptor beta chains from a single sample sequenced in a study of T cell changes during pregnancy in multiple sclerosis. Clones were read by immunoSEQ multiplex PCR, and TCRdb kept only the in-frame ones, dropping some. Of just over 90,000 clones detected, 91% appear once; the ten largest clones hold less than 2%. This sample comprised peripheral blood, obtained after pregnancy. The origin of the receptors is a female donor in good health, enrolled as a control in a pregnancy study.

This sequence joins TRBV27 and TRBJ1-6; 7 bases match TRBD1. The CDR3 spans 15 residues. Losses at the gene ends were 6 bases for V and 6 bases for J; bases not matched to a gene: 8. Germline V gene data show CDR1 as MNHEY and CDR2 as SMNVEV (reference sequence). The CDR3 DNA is TGTGCCAGCAGCCCTCGACAGGGAGGTAATTCACCCCTCCACTTT. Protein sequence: CASSPRQGGNSPLHF.

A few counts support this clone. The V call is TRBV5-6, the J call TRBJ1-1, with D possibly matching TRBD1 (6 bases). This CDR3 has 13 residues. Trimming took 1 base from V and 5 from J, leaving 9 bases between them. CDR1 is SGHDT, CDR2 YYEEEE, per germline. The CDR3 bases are TGTGCCAGCAGCTTGCGAGGACAGACTGAAGCTTTCTTT. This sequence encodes CASSLRGQTEAFF.

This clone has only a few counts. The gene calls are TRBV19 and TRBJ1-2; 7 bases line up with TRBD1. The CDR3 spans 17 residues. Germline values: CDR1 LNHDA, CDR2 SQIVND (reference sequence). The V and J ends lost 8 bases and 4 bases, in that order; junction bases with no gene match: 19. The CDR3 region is CASPGAPDRAQTYGYTF. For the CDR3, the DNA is TGTGCCAGTCCCGGGGCTCCAGACAGGGCTCAGACCTATGGCTACACCTTC.